These 3 T cell receptor beta chains share one sample of origin, sequenced in a study of T-cell memory formation after mild COVID-19. MiXCR was run by TCRdb on the 5' RACE reads, yielding one entry per CDR3 protein. Of 400,000 or so distinct CDR3 sequences in the sample, over 15% were seen once. Specimen: PBMCs or a T cell subset sorted from them (not recorded which). Source of these receptors: an adult woman who had mild COVID-19 (a few samples of this study predate the infection). Cell type and time point are not known.

CDR3 in DNA: TGCAGCGTTGCCCAAAGAACTAGCACAGATACGCAGTATTTT. Amino acid sequence: CSVAQRTSTDTQYF. The V gene is TRBV29-1, the J gene TRBJ2-3; no clear D. Germline assignment: CDR1 SQVTM and CDR2 ANQGSEA. V was pared by 4 bases and J by 0 bases, with 11 bases between. There are 14 residues in the CDR3.

As DNA, the CDR3 is TGTGCCAGCAGCTTTGTTGGGGGAAAGGGAAATCAGCCCCAGCATTTT. Its protein is CASSFVGGKGNQPQHF. The chain couples TRBV7-9 to TRBJ1-5, with D maybe TRBD1 (5 bases). Per the germline V gene, CDR1 is SEHNR and CDR2 is FQNEAQ (reference sequence). Trimming pared 3 bases from V and 4 bases from J, leaving 16 bases between. The CDR3 contains 16 residues.

This clonotype came up a few times. The chain has TRBV5-6 and TRBJ2-3; weak D call: TRBD2 (7 bases). Trimming took off 2 bases at V and 1 base at J, with 17 bases between the two ends. Germline V gene data show CDR1 as SGHDT and CDR2 as YYEEEE. The CDR3 has 17 residues. CDR3 protein: CASSFGIGGAGTDTQYF. The CDR3 DNA sequence: TGTGCCAGCAGCTTCGGGATAGGGGGGGCCGGCACAGATACGCAGTATTTT.